A single TCR beta chain is shown here with its context. Its antigen has not been determined. No per-base quality is available; no much larger clone lies one base away. TCRbeta CDR3 regions were sequenced with the immunoSEQ Assay. After extraction, genomic DNA underwent amplification by bias-controlled multiplex PCR, followed by high-throughput sequencing. Under the source paper's analysis protocol: To quantify the absolute abundance of every unique TCRbeta CDR3 region, sequences were collapsed and filtered. Usable DNA was measured by amplifying reference genes present in all nucleated cells, and TCRbeta template counts were normalized to that usable DNA to estimate T cell fraction. Repertoire TCRs were annotated as SARS-CoV-2-specific when V gene, CDR3 amino acid sequence and J gene were exactly matched to a known reactive TCR set. The reference SARS-CoV-2 TCR set was obtained from MIRA and was filtered for enrichment in COVID-19-positive ImmuneCODE repertoires, whereby public or cross-reactive TCRs were removed. Based on the MIRA antigens, annotated TCRs were further analysed at the level of specific ORF or position within ORF. Breadth was defined as the number of annotated unique rearrangements divided by the total number of unique productive rearrangements, and depth was defined as the summed frequency of the annotated unique rearrangements. Two-sided Wilcoxon rank-sum tests were applied when comparing TCR breadth between groups. TCRdb took this table from immuneACCESS and kept in-frame rearrangements with V and J called. Such tables lack part of the clones; where checked against another copy, unresolved V genes explain under half of the gap, and the rest is unexplained. V and J calls and clone size are given by that table; D and trimming were obtained from the DNA. Recorded for this sample are about 320,000 clones; roughly 80% of them occurred a single time. The ten top clones hold under 2.5% of the sample.

Reading from cysteine to phenylalanine, the CDR3 counts 14 amino acids. The only DNA kept is the CDR3, 42 bases in frame from the first base. Per the germline V gene, SGHTA is the CDR1 and FQGTGA is the CDR2. V lost 5 bases and J lost 2 bases; the stretch between them is 12 bases long. This specimen's treatment or condition label, interpreted: 15 to 20 received Ad26.COV2.S at low or high dose, single or two shots; about 5 received placebo; per-sample allocation not given. Repertoires of vaccine and placebo recipients were sequenced from samples collected on day 63 after the first injection. Between 29 July and 7 August 2020, Cohort 1b enrolled about 27 adults aged 18-55 years at one site in Boston, USA. Ad26.COV2.S was a replication-incompetent adenovirus type 26 vector that expressed a prefusion-stabilized SARS-CoV-2 spike protein derived from the original Wuhan strain. The sample belongs to a study of Ad26.COV2.S vaccination and SARS-CoV-2 variants (dated by TCRdb to the early 2020s). With respect to the entire study: Vaccine-arm donors were drawn from COV1001, a multicentre, randomized, double-blind, placebo-controlled phase I-IIa trial of Ad26.COV2.S in healthy adults. Dosing of Ad26.COV2.S was intramuscular, at either 5x10^10 or 1x10^11 viral particles, delivered as one shot or as two shots spaced 56 days apart. TCRbeta repertoire sequencing served as the tool for gauging how specific and how broad the SARS-CoV-2-reactive T cell receptors were following Ad26.COV2.S vaccination. The TCR-sequenced set comprised around 30 samples: approximately 19 Ad26.COV2.S vaccine recipients, 5 placebo recipients and 8 SARS-CoV-2 convalescent individuals. Trial participants were randomized into five groups of five: low-dose or high-dose Ad26.COV2.S given once or twice, or placebo on both occasions. Throughout the experiments and outcome assessment, investigators stayed blinded to trial group allocation.

On the study overall, not on this receptor specifically: Ad26.COV2.S recipients had higher spike-specific TCR breadth than placebo recipients (P = 0.0014). The authors noted that the TCR breadth and depth analyses may have underestimated total T cell responses. Substantial breadth of spike-specific CD8+ and CD4+ T cell responses was reported after vaccination. The study was not powered for comparison of responses between vaccine doses or regimens. Vaccine and placebo recipients had similar non-spike TCR breadth, a finding consistent with the vaccine containing only spike.

Source: peripheral blood, taken in a trial of Ad26.COV2.S vaccine versus placebo. This receptor was identified in a person aged 18-65 years who received the Ad26.COV2.S COVID-19 vaccine or a placebo. This chain is built from TRBV7-3 and TRBJ1-1; the D gene is not confidently resolved. The encoded CDR3 is CASSTGFSNTEAFF. The base sequence is TGTGCCAGCAGCACGGGATTCTCCAACACTGAAGCTTTCTTT.